A single sample gave rise to the 22 T cell receptor beta chains below, sequenced in a study of blood T cell repertoires in COVID-19. Only in-frame clones appear in the TCRdb table, and some are missing; sequencing was by immunoSEQ multiplex PCR. The sample has fewer than 300,000 clones; under 90% are singletons. The sample was peripheral blood. These receptor sequences come from a woman aged 45-65 years who had recovered from COVID-19.

The CDR3 loop reads CASRKRGSYNEQFF. The CDR3, as DNA: TGTGCCAGCAGGAAGCGGGGCTCCTACAATGAGCAGTTCTTC. The V gene is TRBV25-1, the J gene TRBJ2-1; TRBD2 aligns across 7 bases. This CDR3 contains 14 residues. The V gene end was trimmed by 6 bases and the J gene end by 0 bases; junction bases not matched to a gene: 2. The germline V gene has CDR1 MGHDK and CDR2 SYGVNS.

A single count supports this clone. The V call is TRBV19, the J call TRBJ2-3, with D possibly TRBD2 on 6 matching bases. This CDR3 is 14 amino acids long. Germline V gene lookup returns CDR1 LNHDA and CDR2 SQIVND (reference sequence). Trimming pared 5 bases from V and 4 bases from J, leaving 13 bases between. The CDR3 DNA reads TGTGCCAGTAGTGGGGGGTCCTCGGCAGATACGCAGTATTTT. Translation gives CASSGGSSADTQYF.

This chain links TRBV5-1 with TRBJ2-6; D possibly corresponds to TRBD2 (6 bases). The CDR3 length is 17 residues. V lost 0 bases and J lost 1, with 11 bases in between. Per the germline V gene, CDR1 is SGHRS and CDR2 is YFSETQ. CDR3: CASSLGGTPSGANVLTF. In nucleotides, the CDR3 is TGCGCCAGCAGCTTGGGTGGGACTCCTTCTGGGGCCAACGTCCTGACTTTC.

The genes are TRBV9 and TRBJ2-5; possible D gene TRBD2, 6 bases. The CDR3 loop spans 13 amino acids. Per the germline V gene, CDR1 is SGDLS and CDR2 is YYNGEE. Trimming took 3 bases from V and 11 from J, leaving 17 bases between them. CDR3 region: CASSADARSGQYF. The CDR3 DNA reads as TGTGCCAGCAGCGCGGACGCCCGGAGCGGGCAGTACTTC.

This chain uses TRBV11-1 with TRBJ2-7; perhaps TRBD2 as D (5 bases). Germline CDR1 and CDR2: SGHAT and FQDESV (reference sequence). The V end lost 5 bases, the J end lost 2 bases, and 13 bases lay between the germline ends. The CDR3 consists of 14 residues. In DNA form, the CDR3 reads TGTGCCAGCAGCCGCGGGTGGGCCGCCTACGAGCAGTACTTC. The encoded protein is CASSRGWAAYEQYF.

The chain carries TRBV28 and TRBJ1-5; D gene uncertain. Trimming left V 5 bases short and J 0 bases short, with 14 bases between. Germline loops: CDR1 MDHEN, CDR2 SYDVKM. This CDR3 comprises 16 residues. CDR3 amino acids: CASSDYEVYSNQPQHF. The CDR3 bases are TGTGCCAGCAGTGATTACGAAGTCTATAGCAATCAGCCCCAGCATTTT.

The rearrangement joins TRBV14 to TRBJ1-1, with D maybe TRBD1 (6 bases). The CDR3 is made up of 14 amino acids. Germline values: CDR1 SGHDN, CDR2 FVKESK. With 4 bases removed from V and 3 bases from J, the gap between germline ends came to 12 bases. As DNA, the CDR3 is TGTGCCAGCAGCCCCCATAACAGGGACACTGAAGCTTTCTTT. It translates to CASSPHNRDTEAFF.

This clone is a singleton in its sample. The CDR3 nucleotides read TGTGCCAGCAGTCCTCGGGACAGGGATTCAGGCTACACCTTC. It translates to CASSPRDRDSGYTF. The V gene is TRBV28, the J gene TRBJ1-2, with TRBD1 matching 9 bases. The CDR3 covers 14 residues. J was trimmed by 8 bases and V by 5 bases; bases with no gene match: 9. Per germline, CDR1 MDHEN and CDR2 SYDVKM.

Here the CDR3 reads CASSLDRYEQYF. CDR3 bases: TGTGCCAGCAGCTTAGATCGCTACGAGCAGTACTTC. The chain recombines TRBV11-2 with TRBJ2-7; D is unclear. Per the germline V gene, CDR1 is SGHAT and CDR2 is FQNNGV. Trimming shortened V by 0 bases and J by 3 bases, and 3 bases separated the two germline ends. The CDR3 extends over 12 amino acids.

This clone is a singleton in its sample. This chain connects TRBV11-1 to TRBJ2-3; D is possibly TRBD2 (5 bases). Germline V gives CDR1 SGHAT, CDR2 FQDESV (reference sequence). The V end was cut by 2 bases, the J end by 1 base, with 10 bases between. The CDR3 has 15 residues. CDR3 in amino acids: CASSLSRGRTDTQYF. DNA for the CDR3: TGTGCCAGCAGCTTATCTCGGGGTCGCACAGATACGCAGTATTTT.

V and J are TRBV4-2 and TRBJ1-4; weak D call: TRBD1 (5 bases). The germline V gene encodes CDR1 LGHNA and CDR2 YNFKEQ. The CDR3 contains 16 residues. Trimming left V 1 base short and J 1 base short, with 10 bases between. The CDR3 sequence: CASSQGGRLTNEKLFF. DNA of the CDR3: TGTGCCAGCAGCCAAGGGGGCAGATTAACTAATGAAAAACTGTTTTTT.

The genes are TRBV2 and TRBJ2-1; D is possibly TRBD1 (5 bases). The CDR3 length is 13 residues. The germline V and J ends were trimmed by 2 bases and 5 bases, with 7 bases remaining between them. Germline lookup yields CDR1 SNHLY and CDR2 FYNNEI. This CDR3 is CASSEMGHNEQFF. As DNA, the CDR3 is TGTGCCAGCAGTGAAATGGGGCACAATGAGCAGTTCTTC.

The gene calls are TRBV19 and TRBJ2-6; 8 nucleotides line up with TRBD1. CDR3 length: 16 residues. The V gene's germline CDR1 is LNHDA and CDR2 SQIVND (reference sequence). V gave up 7 bases and J gave up 1 base; unmatched junction bases: 6. Here the CDR3 reads CASTTGGFSGANVLTF. The CDR3 DNA follows: TGTGCCAGTACTACAGGGGGTTTTTCTGGGGCCAACGTCCTGACTTTC. The full variable domain, completed using reference TRBV19 and TRBJ2-6, is DGGITQSPKYLFRKEGQNVTLSCEQNLNHDAMYWYRQDPGQGLRLIYYSQIVNDFQKGDIAEGYSVSREKKESFPLTVTSAQKNPTAFYLCASTTGGFSGANVLTFGAGSRLTVL.

V usage is TRBV19 and J usage is TRBJ1-3, with D perhaps TRBD1 (6 bases). Trimming cost V 5 bases and J 4 bases, with 18 bases left between them. CDR1 and CDR2 (germline): LNHDA, SQIVND (reference sequence). CDR3 size: 16 residues. The chain's CDR3 is CASSWRGRADGNTIYF. Here the CDR3 DNA reads TGTGCCAGTAGTTGGCGGGGGCGCGCGGACGGAAACACCATATATTTT. Full variable domain (remainder filled in from reference TRBV19 and TRBJ1-3): DGGITQSPKYLFRKEGQNVTLSCEQNLNHDAMYWYRQDPGQGLRLIYYSQIVNDFQKGDIAEGYSVSREKKESFPLTVTSAQKNPTAFYLCASSWRGRADGNTIYFGEGSWLTVV.

The V call is TRBV7-9, the J call TRBJ2-3, with 10 bases aligning to TRBD2. This CDR3 contains 17 residues. Per the germline V gene, CDR1 is SEHNR and CDR2 is FQNEAQ (reference sequence). After removal of 4 bases from V and 3 bases from J, the junction contained 10 bases not matched to a gene. The CDR3 DNA reads as TGTGCCAGCAGCTCCCCTAGCGGGAGTGGGCCGACAGATACGCAGTATTTT. This codes for CASSSPSGSGPTDTQYF.

V and J are TRBV28 and TRBJ1-3; no clear D. V lost 6 bases and J lost 8, with 14 bases in between. The germline CDR1 and CDR2 sequences are MDHEN and SYDVKM. The CDR3 is 13 residues long. CDR3 in amino acids: CASRVPGIYTIYF. CDR3 DNA: TGTGCCAGCAGGGTACCGGGTATATACACCATATATTTT.

The chain joins TRBV28 to TRBJ2-7, with TRBD1 matching over 8 bases. This CDR3 has 14 amino acids. V lost 8 bases and J lost 0; bases outside the gene matches: 6. Germline V gene data show CDR1 as MDHEN and CDR2 as SYDVKM. The chain's CDR3 is CASRNRGSSYEQYF. Here the CDR3 DNA reads TGTGCCAGCCGAAACAGGGGGAGCTCCTACGAGCAGTACTTC.

This clone has more than one count but fewer than ten. The chain links TRBV7-2 to TRBJ2-7; 7 bases agree with TRBD1. The length of the CDR3 is 16 residues. The J segment lost 1 base and the V segment lost 6 bases, leaving 12 bases of the junction unmatched. CDR1 and CDR2 (germline): SGHTA, FQGNSA. Here the CDR3 reads CASRGPRGQLSYEQYF. The CDR3 DNA reads as TGTGCCAGCAGGGGACCCCGGGGACAGCTTTCCTACGAGCAGTACTTC.

This clone was recorded once. The chain links TRBV7-2 to TRBJ2-5; TRBD2 agrees at 9 bases. CDR3 length: 15 residues. Per the germline V gene, CDR1 is SGHTA and CDR2 is FQGNSA. V lost 0 bases to trimming and J lost 5 bases; unmatched junction nucleotides: 4. CDR3 residues: CASSLASGSRETQYF. The CDR3 DNA reads TGTGCCAGCAGCTTAGCTAGCGGGAGCCGGGAGACCCAGTACTTC.

The chain is built from TRBV9 and TRBJ2-7; TRBD1 aligns across 7 bases. J was trimmed by 6 bases and V by 0 bases; bases with no gene match: 9. Germline loops: CDR1 SGDLS, CDR2 YYNGEE. CDR3 size: 15 residues. The CDR3 region has the DNA TGTGCCAGCAGCGTAGGTGGCAGGGGGTCAGGCGAGCAGTACTTC. Translating it yields CASSVGGRGSGEQYF.

The chain links TRBV23-1 to TRBJ2-5; 7 bases agree with TRBD1. TRBV23-1 is recorded as an ORF, its role being uncertain. The CDR3 sequence is 18 residues long. Trimming removed 0 bases from V and 4 bases from J; junction bases left unmatched: 14. For the CDR3, the DNA is TGCGCCAGCAGTCAATCCCCGGGTCTCCGCGCAGGGGGAGAGACCCAGTACTTC. Translated, it gives CASSQSPGLRAGGETQYF.

The CDR3 DNA sequence: TGTGCCAGCAGTTTCAGGACAGATACGCAGTATTTT. Translated, it gives CASSFRTDTQYF. The chain links TRBV28 to TRBJ2-3; D uncertain. Trimming took 3 bases from V and 3 from J, leaving 4 bases between them. CDR3 length equals 12 residues. The germline gives CDR1 MDHEN, CDR2 SYDVKM.